Below are 20 T cell receptor beta chains sequenced from a single sample in a study of CD8 T cells in ankylosing spondylitis. MiXCR, applied by TCRdb to the 5' RACE reads, yields one record per CDR3 protein. The profile shows about 800,000 distinct CDR3 sequences, about 10% of them singletons. Their recognized antigens are unknown. Study conclusions and caveats: Characteristic of ankylosing spondylitis blood, it appeared, was a TCR beta motif comprising eight highly homologous variants.

Input material: blood, either unsorted or a sorted T cell fraction (not recorded which). These receptors all come from a male donor with ankylosing spondylitis.

The gene calls are TRBV7-9 and TRBJ1-1; no clear D gene. The V gene's germline CDR1 is SEHNR and CDR2 FQNEAQ (reference sequence). Trimming stripped 5 bases from V and 2 bases from J, with 6 bases between. CDR3 length: 12 residues. CDR3 loop: CASSAGNTEAFF. The CDR3 nucleotides read TGTGCCAGCAGCGCCGGAAACACTGAAGCTTTCTTT.

This clonotype was counted a few times. The CDR3 DNA reads as TGCAGTGCTACCAGGACAGGGAGAGATACGCAGTATTTT. The encoded protein is CSATRTGRDTQYF. The chain links TRBV20-1 to TRBJ2-3; 8 nucleotides line up with TRBD1. J gave up 5 bases and V 4 bases, and 5 bases lay outside the gene matches. The CDR3 length is 13 residues. CDR1 is DFQATT and CDR2 is SNEGSKA in the germline V gene (reference sequence).

This clonotype has just a few counts. The V call is TRBV18, the J call TRBJ2-1, with 7 bases aligning to TRBD2. With 1 base clipped from V and 3 bases from J, the junction kept 6 bases outside the gene matches. The germline CDR1 and CDR2 sequences are KGHSH and LQKENI. The CDR3 has 16 residues. The CDR3 DNA sequence: TGTGCCAGCTCACCACGTCCCAGCGGGGACTACAATGAGCAGTTCTTC. As protein: CASSPRPSGDYNEQFF.

This clonotype was recorded a few times. The V and J genes are TRBV4-2 and TRBJ2-1; D perhaps matches TRBD2 (5 bases). The length of the CDR3 is 12 residues. CDR1 and CDR2 from the germline V gene are LGHNA and YNFKEQ. V lost 10 bases to trimming and J lost 6 bases, with 13 bases between them. As DNA, the CDR3 is TGTGCCACCGAGAGGAGCGGCAATGAGCAGTTCTTC. This translates into CATERSGNEQFF.

At least ten counts were recorded for this clonotype. CDR3 coding DNA: TGTGCCAGCTCACCGATAGCGGGGGGTCGTATTGAGCAGTTCTTC. Amino acid sequence: CASSPIAGGRIEQFF. The chain uses TRBV18 and TRBJ2-1, with 10 bases that match TRBD2. V dropped 3 bases and J dropped 9; count of bases not matched to a gene: 8. This CDR3 region has 15 residues. Germline assignment: CDR1 KGHSH and CDR2 LQKENI.

V gene TRBV6-1 combines with J gene TRBJ1-5; D is possibly TRBD1 (6 bases). The CDR3 is 15 residues long. V shed 7 bases and J shed 5 bases, with 18 bases lying between them. From germline, CDR1 is MNHNS and CDR2 SASEGT. The DNA for the CDR3 is TGTGCCAGCACACGGGACACACTATACTATCAGCCCCAGCATTTT. Translation: CASTRDTLYYQPQHF.

The rearrangement uses TRBV7-9 and TRBJ2-1; D ambiguous. This CDR3 is 16 amino acids long. Germline CDR1 SEHNR, CDR2 FQNEAQ (reference sequence). The ends were cut back, 5 bases at V and 0 bases at J, with 14 bases in the middle. In DNA, the CDR3 is TGTGCCAGCAGCCACGTCCCCCGAAGCTCCTACAATGAGCAGTTCTTC. It codes for CASSHVPRSSYNEQFF.

This clonotype was seen many times. This chain links TRBV20-1 with TRBJ2-1, with D hard to call. The CDR3 has 12 amino acids. V was cut by 3 bases and J by 2 bases, with 5 bases left in between. In germline, CDR1 is DFQATT, CDR2 SNEGSKA (reference sequence). The CDR3 DNA reads TGCAGTGCTAGCCGCACCTACAATGAGCAGTTCTTC. Amino acid sequence: CSASRTYNEQFF.

The table lists this clonotype with a few counts. The chain recombines TRBV20-1 with TRBJ2-5, with D perhaps matching TRBD1 (5 bases). V was clipped by 1 base and J by 5 bases, with 11 bases between them. Per germline, CDR1 DFQATT and CDR2 SNEGSKA (reference sequence). CDR3 size: 13 residues. CDR3 sequence reads: CSARGQGTETQYF. CDR3 bases: TGCAGTGCTAGAGGTCAGGGTACGGAGACCCAGTACTTC.

The CDR3 coding sequence is TGCGCCAGCGAGGGGTTCTTAGGAGAGACCCAGTACTTC. It yields the protein CASEGFLGETQYF. This chain links TRBV5-1 with TRBJ2-5; the D call may be TRBD1 or TRBD2 (5 bases each). Germline V gives CDR1 SGHRS, CDR2 YFSETQ. Trimming cost V 7 bases and J 4 bases, with 14 bases left between them. The CDR3 totals 13 residues.

This clonotype occurred many times. As DNA, the CDR3 is TGTGCCAGCAGCCGCGCGGGGGACGCCTTTTACACCGGGGAGCTGTTTTTT. It is translated as CASSRAGDAFYTGELFF. The chain is built from TRBV6-1 and TRBJ2-2, with TRBD2 matching over 7 bases. Germline assignment: CDR1 MNHNS and CDR2 SASEGT. The CDR3 covers 17 residues. J gave up 3 bases and V 6 bases, and 13 bases lay outside the gene matches.

The gene calls are TRBV6-1 and TRBJ1-6; possibly TRBD1 for D (5 bases). The CDR3 is 13 amino acids. CDR1 and CDR2 (germline): MNHNS, SASEGT. The V end was cut by 6 bases, the J end by 6 bases, with 9 bases between. CDR3 coding DNA: TGTGCCAGCAGCCAGGGAGCTAATTCACCCCTCCACTTT. Translated, it gives CASSQGANSPLHF.

This clonotype was picked up many times. V is TRBV7-9 and J is TRBJ2-7; D may be TRBD1 (5 bases). CDR1 SEHNR and CDR2 FQNEAQ come from the germline V gene (reference sequence). Trimming removed 5 bases from V and 6 bases from J, with 11 bases in between. The CDR3 loop spans 12 amino acids. The CDR3 sequence is CASSTQATEQYF. DNA for the CDR3: TGTGCCAGCAGCACACAGGCTACCGAGCAGTACTTC. Supplemented by reference TRBV7-9 and TRBJ2-7, the full variable domain reads DTGVSQNPRHKITKRGQNVTFRCDPISEHNRLYWYRQTLGQGPEFLTYFQNEAQLEKSRLLSDRFSAERPKGSFSTLEIQRTEQGDSAMYLCASSTQATEQYFGPGTRLTVT.

This clonotype was seen many times. V gene TRBV6-5 combines with J gene TRBJ1-6, with a weak D call TRBD1 (5 bases). Trimming removed 8 bases at V and 9 bases at J, with 14 bases between. Germline CDR1 MNHEY, CDR2 SVGAGI. The CDR3 spans 13 residues. The DNA for the CDR3 is TGTGCCAGCGGGGGAGTAGGACCTTCACCCCTCCACTTT. This translates into CASGGVGPSPLHF.

Only a few counts were recorded for this clonotype. The V call is TRBV7-2, the J call TRBJ1-1; D unclear. Germline values: CDR1 SGHTA, CDR2 FQGNSA. Trimming took 5 bases from V and 5 from J, leaving 12 bases between them. This CDR3 is built from 13 residues. The CDR3 bases are TGTGCCAGCAGCCGGGAAAGGGAGACTGAAGCTTTCTTT. Protein sequence: CASSRERETEAFF.

The chain couples TRBV12-3 or TRBV12-4 to TRBJ2-1; tentatively, D is TRBD1 or TRBD2 (6 bases each). Trimming shortened V by 5 bases and J by 2 bases, and 19 bases separated the two germline ends. This CDR3 has 17 amino acids. In DNA, the CDR3 is TGTGCCAGCAGTGGGGGGACATCTTGGGGGACCTACAATGAGCAGTTCTTC. It specifies CASSGGTSWGTYNEQFF.

V is TRBV27 and J is TRBJ2-7, with a possible D match to TRBD1 (5 bases). Trimming pared 2 bases from V and 4 bases from J, leaving 12 bases between. The CDR3 runs 14 residues. Per germline, CDR1 MNHEY and CDR2 SMNVEV (reference sequence). The CDR3 loop is CASSLGSREYEQYF. The CDR3 region has the DNA TGTGCCAGCAGTTTAGGAAGCAGGGAATACGAGCAGTACTTC.

This clonotype has only a few counts. The gene calls are TRBV10-3 and TRBJ1-1; D is unresolved. The CDR3 sequence is 13 residues long. Trimming took 3 bases from V and 2 from J, leaving 7 bases between them. Germline CDR1 ENHRY, CDR2 SYGVKD. For the CDR3, the DNA is TGTGCCATCAGTGAACGCGTCAACACTGAAGCTTTCTTT. Protein sequence: CAISERVNTEAFF.

The chain carries TRBV7-2 and TRBJ2-7; no clear D. V shed 1 base and J shed 12 bases, with 10 bases lying between them. In germline, CDR1 is SGHTA, CDR2 FQGNSA. This CDR3 region has 11 residues. In nucleotides, the CDR3 is TGTGCCAGCAGCTTAGTCGGCCCTAGGTACTTC. Residues: CASSLVGPRYF.

The J gene is TRBJ2-2, the V gene TRBV27; TRBD2 matches at 7 bases. This CDR3 region has 16 residues. V trimming: 5 bases; J trimming: 0 bases; junction bases outside the gene matches: 6. From germline, CDR1 is MNHEY and CDR2 SMNVEV (reference sequence). DNA for the CDR3: TGTGCCAGCAGTCTTCTAGCGGACCCGAACACCGGGGAGCTGTTTTTT. It specifies CASSLLADPNTGELFF.